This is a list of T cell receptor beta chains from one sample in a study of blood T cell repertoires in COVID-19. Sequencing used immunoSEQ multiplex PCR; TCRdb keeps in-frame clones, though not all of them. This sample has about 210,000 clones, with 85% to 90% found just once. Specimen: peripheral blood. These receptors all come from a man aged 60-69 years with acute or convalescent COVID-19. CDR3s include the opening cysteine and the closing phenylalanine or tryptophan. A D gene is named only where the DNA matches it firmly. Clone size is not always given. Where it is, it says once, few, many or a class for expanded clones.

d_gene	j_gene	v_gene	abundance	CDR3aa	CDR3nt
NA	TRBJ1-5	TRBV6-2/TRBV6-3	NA	CASSLQGRGASNQPQHF	TGTGCCAGCAGCCTACAGGGCCGGGGGGCTAGCAATCAGCCCCAGCATTTT
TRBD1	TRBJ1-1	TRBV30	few	CAWWAKTGEGAEAFF	TGTGCCTGGTGGGCAAAGACAGGGGAAGGGGCTGAAGCTTTCTTT
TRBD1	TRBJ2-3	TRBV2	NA	CASSADRGVGTDTQYF	TGTGCCAGCAGTGCGGACAGGGGTGTGGGCACAGATACGCAGTATTTT
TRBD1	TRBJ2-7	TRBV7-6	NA	CASSQRPGTGGNGEQYF	TGTGCCAGCAGCCAGCGTCCCGGGACAGGGGGCAATGGGGAGCAGTACTTC
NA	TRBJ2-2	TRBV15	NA	CATSRTGFGNTGELFF	TGTGCCACCAGCAGAACAGGGTTCGGTAACACCGGGGAGCTGTTTTTT
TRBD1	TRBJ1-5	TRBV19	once	CASYPIGTGARSSNQPQHF	TGTGCCAGTTACCCAATTGGGACAGGGGCTCGTTCCAGCAATCAGCCCCAGCATTTT
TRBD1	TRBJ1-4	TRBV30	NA	CAWAGRTGWGEKLFF	TGTGCCTGGGCCGGGAGGACAGGGTGGGGAGAAAAACTGTTTTTT
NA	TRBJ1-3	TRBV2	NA	CASRGGAEGNTIYF	TGTGCCAGCAGAGGGGGGGCGGAGGGAAACACCATATATTTT
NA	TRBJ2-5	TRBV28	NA	CASSLKRFWETQYF	TGTGCCAGCAGTTTAAAGCGGTTTTGGGAGACCCAGTACTTC
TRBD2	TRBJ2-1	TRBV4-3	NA	CASSRGGAGYNNEQFF	TGCGCCAGCAGCCGGGGGGGAGCGGGGTATAACAATGAGCAGTTCTTC
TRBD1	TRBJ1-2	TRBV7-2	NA	CASSLPQGQGNYGYTF	TGTGCCAGCAGCTTACCCCAGGGACAGGGGAACTATGGCTACACCTTC
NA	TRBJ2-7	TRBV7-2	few	CASSSYYEQYF	TGTGCCAGCAGCTCCTACTACGAGCAGTACTTC
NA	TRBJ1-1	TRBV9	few	CANGGPTEAFF	TGTGCCAACGGGGGTCCCACTGAAGCTTTCTTT
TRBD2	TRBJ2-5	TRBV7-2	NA	CASSTPGGGASETQYF	TGTGCCAGCAGCACTCCGGGCGGGGGGGCCTCAGAGACCCAGTACTTC
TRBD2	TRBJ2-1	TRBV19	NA	CASSRPSGSNNEQFF	TGTGCCAGTAGTAGGCCTAGCGGGTCCAACAATGAGCAGTTCTTC
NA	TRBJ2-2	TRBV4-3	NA	CASSQFAGTGELFF	TGCGCCAGCAGCCAATTCGCCGGGACCGGGGAGCTGTTTTTT
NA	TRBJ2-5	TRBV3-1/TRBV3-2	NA	CASSQDGTPQETQYF	TGTGCCAGCAGCCAAGATGGGACACCTCAAGAGACCCAGTACTTC
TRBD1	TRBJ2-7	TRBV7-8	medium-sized	CASSQGTAYEQYF	TGTGCCAGCAGCCAAGGGACAGCCTACGAGCAGTACTTC
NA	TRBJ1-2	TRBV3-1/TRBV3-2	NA	CASSLQGEYGYTF	TGTGCCAGCAGCTTACAGGGAGAATATGGCTACACCTTC
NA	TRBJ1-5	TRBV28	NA	CASKEDGAGNQPQHF	TGTGCCAGCAAAGAGGATGGGGCAGGCAATCAGCCCCAGCATTTT
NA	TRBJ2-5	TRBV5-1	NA	CASSSERRAEETQYF	TGCGCCAGCAGCTCCGAGAGACGAGCGGAGGAGACCCAGTACTTC
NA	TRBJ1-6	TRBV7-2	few	CASTLGGVDSPLHF	TGTGCCAGCACCCTCGGGGGAGTCGATTCACCCCTCCACTTT
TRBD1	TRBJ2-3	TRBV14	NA	CASSVGAGTGGADTQYF	TGTGCCAGCAGCGTCGGCGCAGGGACAGGGGGCGCGGATACGCAGTATTTT
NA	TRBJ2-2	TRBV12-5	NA	CASGGGGAYTGELFF	TGTGCTAGTGGTGGAGGGGGGGCCTACACCGGGGAGCTGTTTTTT
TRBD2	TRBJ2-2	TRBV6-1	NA	CASSEDRGGLAGELFF	TGTGCCAGCAGTGAGGACCGGGGGGGGTTAGCCGGGGAGCTGTTTTTT